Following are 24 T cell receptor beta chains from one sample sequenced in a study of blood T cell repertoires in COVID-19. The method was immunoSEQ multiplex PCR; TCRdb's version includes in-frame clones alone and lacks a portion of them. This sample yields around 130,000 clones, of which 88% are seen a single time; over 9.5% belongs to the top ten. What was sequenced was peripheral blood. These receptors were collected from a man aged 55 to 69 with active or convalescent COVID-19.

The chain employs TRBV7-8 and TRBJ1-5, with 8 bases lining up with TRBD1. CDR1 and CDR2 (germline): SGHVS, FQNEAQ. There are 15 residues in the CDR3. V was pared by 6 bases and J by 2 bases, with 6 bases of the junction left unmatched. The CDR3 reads CASSRPRGRNQPQHF. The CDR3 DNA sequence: TGTGCCAGCAGTCGTCCCAGGGGGCGCAATCAGCCCCAGCATTTT.

CDR3 in amino acids: CASSPGGLGQPQHF. The CDR3 nucleotides read TGCGCCAGCAGCCCAGGGGGCTTGGGTCAGCCCCAGCATTTT. The rearrangement joins TRBV5-1 to TRBJ1-5, with 8 bases matching TRBD1. J was trimmed by 6 bases and V by 4 bases; bases with no gene match: 6. This CDR3 spans 14 amino acids. Germline V lookup: CDR1 SGHRS, CDR2 YFSETQ.

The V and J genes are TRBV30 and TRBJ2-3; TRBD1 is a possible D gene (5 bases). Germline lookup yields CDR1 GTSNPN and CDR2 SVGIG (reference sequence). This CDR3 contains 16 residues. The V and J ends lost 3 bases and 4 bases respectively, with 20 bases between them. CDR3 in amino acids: CAWSAIRGARADTQYF. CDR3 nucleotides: TGTGCCTGGAGCGCCATACGAGGAGCCAGGGCAGATACGCAGTATTTT.

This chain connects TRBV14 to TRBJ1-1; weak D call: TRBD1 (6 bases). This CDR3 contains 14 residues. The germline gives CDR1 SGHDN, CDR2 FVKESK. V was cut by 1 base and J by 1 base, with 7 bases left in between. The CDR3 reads CASSQGTANTEAFF. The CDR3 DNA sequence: TGTGCCAGCAGCCAAGGGACAGCGAACACTGAAGCTTTCTTT. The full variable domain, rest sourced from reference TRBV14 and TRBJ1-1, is EAGVTQFPSHSVIEKGQTVTLRCDPISGHDNLYWYRRVMGKEIKFLLHFVKESKQDESGMPNNRFLAERTGGTYSTLKVQPAELEDSGVYFCASSQGTANTEAFFGQGTRLTVV.

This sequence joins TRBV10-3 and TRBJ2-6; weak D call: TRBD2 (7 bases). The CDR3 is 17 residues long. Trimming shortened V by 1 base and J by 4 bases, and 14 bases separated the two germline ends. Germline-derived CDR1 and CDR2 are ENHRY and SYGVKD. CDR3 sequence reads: CAISELGGRTGANVLTF. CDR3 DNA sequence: TGTGCCATCAGTGAGTTGGGGGGGCGGACGGGGGCCAACGTCCTGACTTTC.

Here the CDR3 reads CASSSKAGGQETQYF. The CDR3 DNA reads TGCGCCAGCAGCTCCAAAGCGGGAGGGCAAGAGACCCAGTACTTC. J is TRBJ2-5 and V is TRBV5-1, with TRBD2 matching over 10 bases. The CDR3 totals 15 residues. CDR1 and CDR2 from the germline V gene are SGHRS and YFSETQ. J was trimmed by 2 bases and V by 3 bases; bases with no gene match: 4.

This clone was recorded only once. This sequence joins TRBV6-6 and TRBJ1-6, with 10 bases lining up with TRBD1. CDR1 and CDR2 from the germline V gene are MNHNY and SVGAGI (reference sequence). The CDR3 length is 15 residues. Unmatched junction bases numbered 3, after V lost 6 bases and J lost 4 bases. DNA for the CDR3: TGTGCCAGCAGGGGACAGGGGAGTTATAATTCACCCCTCCACTTT. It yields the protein CASRGQGSYNSPLHF.

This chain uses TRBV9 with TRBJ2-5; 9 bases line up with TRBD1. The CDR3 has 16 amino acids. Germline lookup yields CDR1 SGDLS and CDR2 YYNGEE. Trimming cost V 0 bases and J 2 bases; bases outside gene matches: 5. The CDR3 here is CASSVGVGTGQETQYF. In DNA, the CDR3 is TGTGCCAGCAGCGTAGGGGTCGGGACAGGGCAAGAGACCCAGTACTTC.

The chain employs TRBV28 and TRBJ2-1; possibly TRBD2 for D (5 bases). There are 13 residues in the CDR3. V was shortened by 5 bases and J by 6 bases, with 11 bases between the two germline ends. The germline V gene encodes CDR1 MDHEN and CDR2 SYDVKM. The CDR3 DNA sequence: TGTGCCAGCAGTCTCACTCGGGGCAATGAGCAGTTCTTC. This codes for CASSLTRGNEQFF.

The DNA of the CDR3 is TGCAGCGCAGCGGACAGGGGACGGGAGACCCAGTACTTC. It specifies CSAADRGRETQYF. This sequence joins TRBV29-1 and TRBJ2-5, with 9 bases aligning to TRBD1. This CDR3 has 13 residues. Germline V gene sequence: CDR1 SQVTM, CDR2 ANQGSEA. V gave up 7 bases and J gave up 5 bases; unmatched junction bases: 8. Using reference TRBV29-1 and TRBJ2-5 for the parts outside the CDR3, the full variable domain is SAVISQKPSRDICQRGTSLTIQCQVDSQVTMMFWYRQQPGQSLTLIATANQGSEATYESGFVIDKFPISRPNLTFSTLTVSNMSPEDSSIYLCSAADRGRETQYFGPGTRLLVL.

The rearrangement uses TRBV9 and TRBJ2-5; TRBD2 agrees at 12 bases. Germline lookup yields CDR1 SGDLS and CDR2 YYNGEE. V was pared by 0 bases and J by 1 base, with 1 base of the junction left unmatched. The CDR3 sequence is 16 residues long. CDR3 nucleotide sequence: TGTGCCAGCAGCGTAGGACTAGCGGGAGTCCAAGAGACCCAGTACTTC. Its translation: CASSVGLAGVQETQYF.

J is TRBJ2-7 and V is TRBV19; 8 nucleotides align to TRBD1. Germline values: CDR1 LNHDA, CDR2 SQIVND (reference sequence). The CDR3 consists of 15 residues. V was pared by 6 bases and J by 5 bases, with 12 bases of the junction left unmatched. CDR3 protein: CASRLQGAARDEQYF. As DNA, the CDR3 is TGTGCCAGTAGGCTTCAGGGGGCGGCCCGCGACGAGCAGTACTTC.

CDR3 coding DNA: TGTGCCATCAGTGCGACACCTTTGAGGGACTACGAGCAGTACTTC. This encodes CAISATPLRDYEQYF. This rearrangement joins TRBV10-3 to TRBJ2-7; D possibly corresponds to TRBD2 (5 bases). This CDR3 contains 15 residues. Between the trimmed V and J ends, which lost 4 bases and 3 bases, there was a span of 16 bases. From germline, CDR1 is ENHRY and CDR2 SYGVKD.

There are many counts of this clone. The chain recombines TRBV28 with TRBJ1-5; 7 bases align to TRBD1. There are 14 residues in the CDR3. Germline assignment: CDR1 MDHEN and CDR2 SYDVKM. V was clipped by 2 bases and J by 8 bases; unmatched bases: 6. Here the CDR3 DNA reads TGTGCCAGCAGTTTAGCACAGGGGATTAAGCCCCAGCATTTT. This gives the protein CASSLAQGIKPQHF.

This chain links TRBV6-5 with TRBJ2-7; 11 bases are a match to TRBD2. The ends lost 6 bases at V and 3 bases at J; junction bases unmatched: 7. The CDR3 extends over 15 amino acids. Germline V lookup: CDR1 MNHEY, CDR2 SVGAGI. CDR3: CASRPLGLADYEQYF. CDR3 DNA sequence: TGTGCCAGCAGGCCATTGGGACTAGCGGACTACGAGCAGTACTTC.

The CDR3 DNA sequence: TGCGCCAGCAGCCAAGGGCCCCTGACAGGGGGGTCTGGAAACACCATATATTTT. Protein: CASSQGPLTGGSGNTIYF. The V and J genes are TRBV4-1 and TRBJ1-3; 9 bases map to TRBD1. Germline loops: CDR1 MGHRA, CDR2 YSYEKL. Trimming cost V 1 base and J 1 base; bases outside gene matches: 8. The CDR3 covers 18 residues.

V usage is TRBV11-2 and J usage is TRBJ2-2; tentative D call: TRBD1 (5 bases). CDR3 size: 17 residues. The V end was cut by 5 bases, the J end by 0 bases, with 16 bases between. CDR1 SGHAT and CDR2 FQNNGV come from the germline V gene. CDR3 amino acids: CASSPSLQGTNTGELFF. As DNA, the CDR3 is TGTGCCAGCAGCCCGTCTTTGCAGGGTACGAACACCGGGGAGCTGTTTTTT.

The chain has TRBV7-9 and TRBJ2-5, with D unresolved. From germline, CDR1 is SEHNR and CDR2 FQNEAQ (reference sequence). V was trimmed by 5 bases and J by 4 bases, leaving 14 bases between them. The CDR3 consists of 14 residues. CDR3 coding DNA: TGTGCCAGCAGCCTTACAGTAGTTGGAGAGACCCAGTACTTC. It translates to CASSLTVVGETQYF.

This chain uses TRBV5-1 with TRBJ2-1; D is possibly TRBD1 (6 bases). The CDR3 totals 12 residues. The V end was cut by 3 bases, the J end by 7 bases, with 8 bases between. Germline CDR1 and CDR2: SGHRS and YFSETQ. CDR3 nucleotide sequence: TGCGCCAGCAGCTCCAGGGGAAATGAGCAGTTCTTC. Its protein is CASSSRGNEQFF.

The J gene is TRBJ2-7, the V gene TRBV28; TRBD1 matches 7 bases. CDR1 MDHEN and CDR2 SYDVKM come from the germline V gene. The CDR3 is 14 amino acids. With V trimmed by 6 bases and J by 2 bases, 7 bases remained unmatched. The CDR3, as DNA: TGTGCCAGCAGCTGGACAGGAAATCCCTACGAGCAGTACTTC. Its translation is CASSWTGNPYEQYF.

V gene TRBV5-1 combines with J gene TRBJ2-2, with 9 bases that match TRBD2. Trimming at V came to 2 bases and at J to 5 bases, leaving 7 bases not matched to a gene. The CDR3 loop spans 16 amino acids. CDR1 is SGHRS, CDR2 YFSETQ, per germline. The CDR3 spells CASSFSGTSSTGELFF. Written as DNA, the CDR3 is TGCGCCAGCAGCTTTTCCGGGACTAGCAGTACCGGGGAGCTGTTTTTT.

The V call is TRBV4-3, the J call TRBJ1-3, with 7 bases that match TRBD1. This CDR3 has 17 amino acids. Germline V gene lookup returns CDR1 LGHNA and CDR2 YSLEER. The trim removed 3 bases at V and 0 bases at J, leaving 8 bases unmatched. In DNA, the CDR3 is TGCGCCAGCAGCCAGAATTTACAGGGGAGCTCTGGAAACACCATATATTTT. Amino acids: CASSQNLQGSSGNTIYF.

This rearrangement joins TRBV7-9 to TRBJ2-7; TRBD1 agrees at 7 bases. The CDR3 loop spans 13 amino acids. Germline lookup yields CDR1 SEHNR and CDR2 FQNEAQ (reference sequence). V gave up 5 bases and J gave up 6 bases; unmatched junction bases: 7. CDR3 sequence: CASSRLQGFEQYF. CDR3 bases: TGTGCCAGCAGCCGGCTACAGGGGTTCGAGCAGTACTTC.

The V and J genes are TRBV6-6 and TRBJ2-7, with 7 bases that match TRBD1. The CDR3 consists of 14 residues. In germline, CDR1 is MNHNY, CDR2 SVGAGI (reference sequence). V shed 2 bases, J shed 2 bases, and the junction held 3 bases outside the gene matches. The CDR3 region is CASSYPGQPYEQYF. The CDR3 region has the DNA TGTGCCAGCAGTTACCCGGGACAGCCCTACGAGCAGTACTTC.